A selection of T cell receptor beta chains follows, all from one sample in a study of cytomegalovirus exposure and HLA in healthy donors. Clones were sequenced by immunoSEQ multiplex PCR, and TCRdb holds only the in-frame ones, with some missing. The sample has roughly 200,000 clones, around three quarters seen once. Material: PBMCs. The origin of the receptors is a man aged 30 to 39 in good health and CMV-seronegative. CDR3s include the opening cysteine and the closing phenylalanine or tryptophan. The D gene is left open where the match is weak. The size of a clone is reported for some rows only, either as once, few or many, or as a class for expanded clones.

abundance	v_gene	j_gene	d_gene	CDR3nt	CDR3aa
-	TRBV5-1	TRBJ1-4	TRBD1	TGCGCCAGCAGCCCGGGACAGGGAAATGAAAAACTGTTTTTT	CASSPGQGNEKLFF
few	TRBV10-1	TRBJ2-1	TRBD2	TGCGCCAGCAGTGACCGGAGGGGACTAGCGGGAGGGCCTAGCTACAATGAGCAGTTCTTC	CASSDRRGLAGGPSYNEQFF
-	TRBV7-9	TRBJ1-3	TRBD1	TGTGCCATAACTCAGGGGGCGTCCGGAAACACCATATATTTT	CAITQGASGNTIYF
-	TRBV4-1	TRBJ2-1	TRBD2	TGCGCCAGCAGCCTCAGCGGGAGCTCCTACAATGAGCAGTTCTTC	CASSLSGSSYNEQFF
-	TRBV27	TRBJ1-2	-	TGTGCCAGCAGTTTAAGAGACAGCTATGGCTACACCTTC	CASSLRDSYGYTF
-	TRBV28	TRBJ2-7	-	TGTGCCAGCAGGAAACTCTACGAGCAGTACTTC	CASRKLYEQYF
-	TRBV7-2	TRBJ2-6	TRBD2	TGTGCCAGCAGCTTAGTTGCGGGAGGGGTTTCTGGGGCCAACGTCCTGACTTTC	CASSLVAGGVSGANVLTF
-	TRBV28	TRBJ1-5	-	TGTGCCAGCCTTACAGATTTTAGCAATCAGCCCCAGCATTTT	CASLTDFSNQPQHF
-	TRBV6-5	TRBJ1-4	-	TGTGCCAGCAGTACGACAGATAATGAAAAACTGTTTTTT	CASSTTDNEKLFF
-	TRBV11-2	TRBJ2-7	TRBD1	TGTGCCAGCAGCGAAGGGACAGGGGTTTTCTACGAGCAGTACTTC	CASSEGTGVFYEQYF
-	TRBV6-1	TRBJ2-7	TRBD1	TGTGCCAGCAGTGAATCGCAGGGGGCTTACGAGCAGTACTTC	CASSESQGAYEQYF
-	TRBV11-2	TRBJ1-5	-	TGTGCCAGCAGTCAAGACGGCCTCGGGTCGCCCCAGCATTTT	CASSQDGLGSPQHF
-	TRBV19	TRBJ2-1	-	TGTGCCAGTAGTATTATTAGCCTCAATGAGCAGTTCTTC	CASSIISLNEQFF
-	TRBV28	TRBJ1-1	-	TGTGCCACAACTAATTCTATGCCGGGGAGCACTGAAGCTTTCTTT	CATTNSMPGSTEAFF
-	TRBV5-5	TRBJ2-1	TRBD2	TGTGCCAGCAGCTCCGGACTAGCTGCGTCATGGGAGCAGTTCTTC	CASSSGLAASWEQFF
-	TRBV6-5	TRBJ2-3	TRBD1	TGTGCCAGCAGTCGTCCGGGACAGGGAACAGATACGCAGTATTTT	CASSRPGQGTDTQYF
-	TRBV7-9	TRBJ1-4	-	TGTGCCAGCAGCTTGATAGTTACGCGAGAAAATGAAAAACTGTTTTTT	CASSLIVTRENEKLFF
-	TRBV28	TRBJ2-7	TRBD1	TGTGCTCGCAGGGGGACAGCACACTACGAGCAGTACTTC	CARRGTAHYEQYF
-	TRBV9	TRBJ2-7	TRBD1	TGTGCCAGCAGCCCAGGGGACAGGGCCTACGAGCAGTACTTC	CASSPGDRAYEQYF
-	TRBV6-5	TRBJ2-7	-	TGTGCCAGCAGTTACTCGACTAGCTCCTACGAGCAGTACTTC	CASSYSTSSYEQYF
-	TRBV25-1	TRBJ2-7	-	TGTGCCAGCAGTAACGCCGGGACATTAAGGTACGAGCAGTACTTC	CASSNAGTLRYEQYF
-	TRBV29-1	TRBJ1-1	-	TGCAGCGCAAAAAAGTCAGGGAACACTGAAGCTTTCTTT	CSAKKSGNTEAFF
few	TRBV7-3	TRBJ2-1	-	TGTGCCAGCAGCTTAATTGAAGCCGGGAGAGGGTGGGCCTACAATGAGCAGTTCTTC	CASSLIEAGRGWAYNEQFF
-	TRBV28	TRBJ2-3	-	TGTGCCAGCTGGGGGACATCCACAGATACGCAGTATTTT	CASWGTSTDTQYF
-	TRBV5-1	TRBJ1-3	-	TGCGCCAGCAGCTTACCCCAGGGTACTGGAAACACCATATATTTT	CASSLPQGTGNTIYF
once	TRBV7-9	TRBJ2-2	TRBD2	TGTGCCAGCAGTCCCCCACGGGGGGAGAGCACCGGGGAGCTGTTTTTT	CASSPPRGESTGELFF
-	TRBV29-1	TRBJ2-3	TRBD2	TGCAGCGTTAGACTAGCGGAGAGCACAGATACGCAGTATTTT	CSVRLAESTDTQYF
-	TRBV28	TRBJ1-1	-	TGTGCCAGCAGTGCCCCGGGTTTCACTGAAGCTTTCTTT	CASSAPGFTEAFF
-	TRBV19	TRBJ1-2	TRBD1	TGTGCCAGTACCCTCGCGACAGGGGTAGACTATGGCTACACCTTC	CASTLATGVDYGYTF
-	TRBV6-4	TRBJ1-3	TRBD1	TGTGCCAGCAGTGCCGGGACAGGGGGAGGAAACACCATATATTTT	CASSAGTGGGNTIYF
once	TRBV7-9	TRBJ2-7	-	TGTGCCAGCAGCCGTCGCCGGAATCAAGGGGAATACGAGCAGTACTTC	CASSRRRNQGEYEQYF
-	TRBV4-1	TRBJ1-1	-	TGCGCCAGCAGCCAAGATCCCGGGGTGAACACTGAAGCTTTCTTT	CASSQDPGVNTEAFF
once	TRBV7-3	TRBJ2-1	-	TGTGCCAGCAGCTTAAACAGGGATGAGCAGTTCTTC	CASSLNRDEQFF
-	TRBV28	TRBJ2-7	TRBD2	TGTGCCAGTCTAGCGGGTTTCTCCTACGAGCAGTACTTC	CASLAGFSYEQYF
-	TRBV11-2	TRBJ1-1	TRBD1	TGTGCCAGCAGAGCGAGAGATTACAGGGGGCGGGCCCGGGCTTTCTTT	CASRARDYRGRARAFF
-	TRBV5-1	TRBJ2-7	TRBD2	TGCGCCAGCAGCCAGGGACTAGCGGGTACTATACAGTACTTC	CASSQGLAGTIQYF
-	TRBV29-1	TRBJ1-3	-	TGCAGCCTCGCGGACTCTGGAAACACCATATATTTT	CSLADSGNTIYF